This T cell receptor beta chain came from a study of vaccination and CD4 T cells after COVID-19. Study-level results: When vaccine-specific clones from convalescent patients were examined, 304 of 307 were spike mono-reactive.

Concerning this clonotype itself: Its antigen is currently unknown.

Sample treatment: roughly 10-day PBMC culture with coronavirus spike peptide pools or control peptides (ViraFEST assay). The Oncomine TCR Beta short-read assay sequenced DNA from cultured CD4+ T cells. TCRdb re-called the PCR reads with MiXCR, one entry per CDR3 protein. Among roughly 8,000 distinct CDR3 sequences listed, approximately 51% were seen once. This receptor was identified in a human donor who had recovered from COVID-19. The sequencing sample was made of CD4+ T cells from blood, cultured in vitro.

CDR3 in DNA: TGTGCCAGCAGTTACCTAGGGGCGATCCTCGAGGACTATGGCTACACCTTC. Amino acids: CASSYLGAILEDYGYTF. The chain recombines TRBV6-2 or TRBV6-3 with TRBJ1-2; TRBD1 is a possible D gene (5 bases). CDR1 and CDR2 from the germline V gene are MNHEY and SVGEGT. The CDR3 length is 17 residues. V lost 2 bases, J lost 3 bases, and 19 bases lay in between.